Sequencing of this T cell receptor (beta chain) was carried out in a study of beta chain features in type 1 diabetes. To note about this clone: No antigen is known for it.

Cell sorting via CD45RO/CCR7/CD25/CD127/CD95/CD27 was performed to obtain CD4+ naive, central memory, regulatory and stem cell-like memory cells. Whole-study results and caveats: Whether TCRB rearrangement is influenced by HLA type was left unresolved in this analysis. For cells with high TCR expression, cDNA sequencing could yield over-representation. A greater similarity of naive, central memory and Treg TCRB repertoires was seen among patients than among healthy donors. TCRB CDR3s from Type 1 diabetes patients were moderately but significantly shorter in all four CD4+ subsets.

Germline V gene sequence: CDR1 SNHLY, CDR2 FYNNEI. Trimming removed 4 bases from V and 3 bases from J, with 9 bases in between. This CDR3 is built from 14 residues. The sequenced template was cDNA made from the entire isolated RNA. TCRdb's copy holds only in-frame clones and misses some; the assay was immunoSEQ multiplex PCR. The data show about 45,000 clones, approximately 70% seen once. This receptor was obtained from a woman younger than 30 with type 1 diabetes. V usage is TRBV2 and J usage is TRBJ1-4; D may be TRBD1 (5 bases). The source material was Tregs from blood. CDR3 sequence: CASSGGLPNEKLFF. CDR3 DNA sequence: TGTGCCAGCAGTGGGGGACTACCTAATGAAAAACTGTTTTTT. Complete variable domain (other parts from reference TRBV2 and TRBJ1-4): EPEVTQTPSHQVTQMGQEVILRCVPISNHLYFYWYRQILGQKVEFLVSFYNNEISEKSEIFDDQFSVERPDGSNFTLKIRSTKLEDSAMYFCASSGGLPNEKLFFGSGTQLSVL.